The clone carrying this T cell receptor beta chain has just one count. Libraries were prepared by immunoSEQ multiplex PCR; TCRdb keeps only in-frame clonotypes and omits some of them. The sample holds approximately 100,000 clones; roughly 91% are singletons and the top ten take around 1.5%. The sample is drawn from a study of OX40 agonist ivuxolimab in advanced cancers. Turning to the study itself: People in dose escalation had one of these cancers: hepatocellular carcinoma, melanoma, renal cell or head and neck cancer.

Unmatched junction bases numbered 10, after V lost 10 bases and J lost 2 bases. Germline V gene data show CDR1 as SNHLY and CDR2 as FYNNEI. This CDR3 is 15 amino acids long. Sequenced here: CD4+ or CD8+ T cells sorted from blood, sampled in a trial of the OX40 agonist ivuxolimab. The sequence derives from an adult with an advanced solid tumor such as melanoma, head and neck, liver or kidney cancer. This chain connects TRBV2 to TRBJ2-7; 11 nucleotides match TRBD2. CDR3 sequence reads: CATSLGTSGAYEQYF. DNA for the CDR3: TGTGCCACCTCACTCGGGACTAGCGGAGCCTACGAGCAGTACTTC. The full variable domain, completed using reference TRBV2 and TRBJ2-7, is EPEVTQTPSHQVTQMGQEVILRCVPISNHLYFYWYRQILGQKVEFLVSFYNNEISEKSEIFDDQFSVERPDGSNFTLKIRSTKLEDSAMYFCATSLGTSGAYEQYFGPGTRLTVT.